The 27 T cell receptor beta chains below were found in one sample sequenced in a study of shared clonotypes between healthy human individuals. Data came from immunoSEQ multiplex PCR; TCRdb stores just in-frame clones and leaves some out. The profile shows 2 million to 2.5 million clones, more than 85% of them singletons. The sample comprised naive CD4+ T cells from PBMCs. Subset reported: CD45RA+ positively selected. Receptors were obtained from a man between 18 and 35 years old in good health. Some clones in this sample may be carry-over from other donors' samples.

The chain combines TRBV15 with TRBJ2-3, with 13 bases fitting TRBD2. After removal of 5 bases from V and 4 bases from J, the junction contained 6 bases not matched to a gene. The CDR3 runs 16 residues. The germline V gene encodes CDR1 LNHNV and CDR2 YYDKDF (reference sequence). The CDR3 is CATSASTSGRADTQYF. The CDR3, as DNA: TGTGCCACCAGCGCCTCAACTAGCGGGAGGGCAGATACGCAGTATTTT.

J is TRBJ2-1 and V is TRBV27; 12 positions agree with TRBD2. After removal of 0 bases from V and 8 bases from J, the junction contained 8 bases not matched to a gene. The CDR3 is 17 amino acids. Per germline, CDR1 MNHEY and CDR2 SMNVEV (reference sequence). The CDR3 reads CASSLSLTSGRIDEQFF. The CDR3, as DNA: TGTGCCAGCAGTTTATCCCTCACTAGCGGGAGGATAGATGAGCAGTTCTTC.

This rearrangement joins TRBV6-4 to TRBJ2-3; D could derive from TRBD1 or TRBD2 (5 bases each). Germline CDR1 and CDR2: MRHNA and SNTAGT. The CDR3 is 12 residues long. V shed 5 bases and J shed 7 bases, with 10 bases lying between them. This chain's CDR3 is CASSRDGNTQYF. CDR3 nucleotide sequence: TGTGCCAGCAGTAGGGACGGAAATACGCAGTATTTT.

This chain connects TRBV19 to TRBJ1-4; 7 nucleotides agree with TRBD1. Germline V lookup: CDR1 LNHDA, CDR2 SQIVND (reference sequence). V gave up 6 bases and J gave up 0 bases; unmatched junction bases: 4. The length of the CDR3 is 15 residues. CDR3 residues: CASRGQSTTNEKLFF. The CDR3 DNA is TGTGCCAGTAGGGGACAGTCGACAACTAATGAAAAACTGTTTTTT.

V gene TRBV18 combines with J gene TRBJ2-1, with TRBD2 matching over 11 bases. J gave up 1 base and V 6 bases, and 5 bases lay outside the gene matches. The CDR3 runs 16 residues. The germline V gene encodes CDR1 KGHSH and CDR2 LQKENI. In DNA form, the CDR3 reads TGTGCCAGCTCGACTAGCGGGACACAATCCTACAATGAGCAGTTCTTC. It specifies CASSTSGTQSYNEQFF. The complete variable domain, with remaining parts taken from reference TRBV18 and TRBJ2-1, reads NAGVMQNPRHLVRRRGQEARLRCSPMKGHSHVYWYRQLPEEGLKFMVYLQKENIIDESGMPKERFSAEFPKEGPSILRIQQVVRGDSAAYFCASSTSGTQSYNEQFFGPGTRLTVL.

The chain is built from TRBV5-1 and TRBJ2-5; D gene unclear. The V gene lost 4 bases and the J gene lost 0 bases, with 16 bases spanning the gap. CDR3 size: 16 residues. Germline loops: CDR1 SGHRS, CDR2 YFSETQ. CDR3 amino acids: CASSPGSRRYQETQYF. The DNA for the CDR3 is TGCGCCAGCAGCCCAGGTTCTCGCCGGTACCAAGAGACCCAGTACTTC.

The V gene is TRBV7-9, the J gene TRBJ1-3; 7 nucleotides line up with TRBD1. Germline CDR1 is SEHNR and CDR2 is FQNEAQ (reference sequence). The CDR3 spans 15 residues. Trimming removed 4 bases from V and 0 bases from J; junction bases left unmatched: 3. Here the CDR3 reads CASSSQGDSGNTIYF. The CDR3 DNA sequence: TGTGCCAGCAGCTCCCAGGGGGACTCTGGAAACACCATATATTTT. Using reference TRBV7-9 and TRBJ1-3 for the parts outside the CDR3, the full variable domain is DTGVSQNPRHKITKRGQNVTFRCDPISEHNRLYWYRQTLGQGPEFLTYFQNEAQLEKSRLLSDRFSAERPKGSFSTLEIQRTEQGDSAMYLCASSSQGDSGNTIYFGEGSWLTVV.

Of note for this clone: The sample carries other DNA sequences with the same CDR3. The chain carries TRBV5-1 and TRBJ2-5, with D unresolved. With 4 bases removed from V and 1 base from J, the gap between germline ends came to 5 bases. CDR1 is SGHRS and CDR2 is YFSETQ in the germline V gene. The CDR3 consists of 12 residues. This CDR3 is CASSDSQETQYF. DNA for the CDR3: TGCGCCAGCAGCGACTCCCAAGAGACCCAGTACTTC.

The CDR3: CASSYSLTANYGYTF. CDR3 nucleotides: TGTGCCAGCAGTTACTCATTGACAGCTAACTATGGCTACACCTTC. The rearrangement links TRBV6-5 to TRBJ1-2, with D perhaps TRBD1 (5 bases). CDR1 MNHEY and CDR2 SVGAGI come from the germline V gene. CDR3 length equals 15 residues. Trimming removed 0 bases at V and 0 bases at J, with 8 bases between.

As regards this clone: Different DNA sequences within this sample yield the same CDR3. This chain connects TRBV18 to TRBJ1-6; 8 bases align to TRBD1. Germline CDR1 and CDR2: KGHSH and LQKENI. The CDR3 is made up of 14 amino acids. V trimming: 3 bases; J trimming: 7 bases; junction bases outside the gene matches: 2. The CDR3 nucleotides are TGTGCCAGCTCACCGGACAGGGCGAATTCACCCCTCCACTTT. This translates into CASSPDRANSPLHF.

V usage is TRBV5-1 and J usage is TRBJ2-7; D possibly corresponds to TRBD1 (7 bases). Germline-derived CDR1 and CDR2 are SGHRS and YFSETQ. Deletions cut 4 bases from V and 3 bases from J, with 14 bases between. The CDR3 consists of 14 residues. This chain's CDR3 is CASSPGGQYYEQYF. The CDR3 DNA sequence: TGCGCCAGCAGCCCCGGGGGACAGTACTACGAGCAGTACTTC.

This clone was observed once. The V gene is TRBV7-2, the J gene TRBJ2-7, with D possibly matching TRBD1 (6 bases). Germline CDR1 SGHTA, CDR2 FQGNSA. The V gene lost 3 bases and the J gene lost 2 bases, with 11 bases spanning the gap. The CDR3 runs to 14 residues. CDR3: CASSLGARPYEQYF. CDR3 sequence (DNA): TGTGCCAGCAGCTTGGGGGCGCGTCCCTACGAGCAGTACTTC.

V and J are TRBV9 and TRBJ2-4; D ambiguous. The germline CDR1 and CDR2 sequences are SGDLS and YYNGEE. The V gene lost 3 bases and the J gene lost 7 bases, with 20 bases spanning the gap. The CDR3 sequence is 16 residues long. CDR3 sequence: CASSARGDGDRNIQYF. CDR3 nucleotide sequence: TGTGCCAGCAGCGCCCGTGGGGATGGGGATAGGAACATTCAGTACTTC.

In the case of this clone: The sample contains more than one DNA sequence encoding this CDR3. CDR3 sequence reads: CASSLAGMNTEAFF. Here the CDR3 DNA reads TGTGCCAGCAGCTTAGCAGGGATGAACACTGAAGCTTTCTTT. The chain recombines TRBV7-2 with TRBJ1-1; D is unclear. This CDR3 region has 14 residues. Germline V gene data show CDR1 as SGHTA and CDR2 as FQGNSA. V lost 0 bases and J lost 0, with 5 bases in between.

This clone was recorded only once. The chain is built from TRBV7-9 and TRBJ2-2; 7 bases are a match to TRBD2. Germline assignment: CDR1 SEHNR and CDR2 FQNEAQ (reference sequence). This CDR3 has 16 amino acids. J was trimmed by 1 base and V by 5 bases; bases with no gene match: 7. CDR3 protein: CASSPPGGLNTGELFF. In nucleotides, the CDR3 is TGTGCCAGCAGCCCGCCGGGAGGACTGAACACCGGGGAGCTGTTTTTT.

This clone was recorded once. The V and J genes are TRBV7-2 and TRBJ2-5; 9 nucleotides match TRBD1. The CDR3 is 15 residues long. The V segment lost 5 bases and the J segment 5 bases; nucleotides outside the gene matches: 9. Germline CDR1 SGHTA, CDR2 FQGNSA. CDR3 coding DNA: TGTGCCAGCAGCGCCGGGACAGGGAAGAAGGAGACCCAGTACTTC. It encodes CASSAGTGKKETQYF.

The V gene is TRBV4-1, the J gene TRBJ1-5, with TRBD1 identical over 7 bases. From germline, CDR1 is MGHRA and CDR2 YSYEKL. Trimming at V came to 1 base and at J to 3 bases, leaving 6 bases not matched to a gene. This CDR3 is 16 amino acids long. Here the CDR3 DNA reads TGCGCCAGCAGCCAAGCGCCCAGGGGGGCCAATCAGCCCCAGCATTTT. Its protein is CASSQAPRGANQPQHF.

This chain joins TRBV28 and TRBJ2-3, with D perhaps assigned TRBD1 or TRBD2 (5 bases each). V was shortened by 5 bases and J by 6 bases, with 21 bases between the two germline ends. This CDR3 has 16 amino acids. The germline gives CDR1 MDHEN, CDR2 SYDVKM. The CDR3 region is CASSRTGTEVEDTQYF. The DNA of the CDR3 is TGTGCCAGCAGTCGAACCGGGACGGAGGTTGAGGATACGCAGTATTTT.

The chain uses TRBV18 and TRBJ1-1; TRBD1 matches 7 bases. Germline CDR1 reads KGHSH; CDR2 reads LQKENI. The CDR3 contains 18 residues. V shed 4 bases and J 4 bases; nucleotides not matched to a gene: 18. For the CDR3, the DNA is TGTGCCAGCTCACTAAACTTAAATCGACAGGGAGGGGGCACTGAAGCTTTCTTT. This encodes CASSLNLNRQGGGTEAFF.

Concerning this clone: Additional DNA sequences in this sample encode the identical CDR3. This rearrangement joins TRBV28 to TRBJ1-2, with TRBD1 matching 8 bases. Germline V gene sequence: CDR1 MDHEN, CDR2 SYDVKM. This CDR3 is built from 13 residues. V was pared by 6 bases and J by 4 bases, with 4 bases of the junction left unmatched. The CDR3 sequence: CASSYRGGYGYTF. CDR3 coding DNA: TGTGCCAGCAGCTACAGGGGGGGCTATGGCTACACCTTC.

The CDR3 DNA is TGTGCCAGTAGTATAGGGGGACGGCTCATGAACACTGAAGCTTTCTTT. Amino acid sequence: CASSIGGRLMNTEAFF. The chain recombines TRBV19 with TRBJ1-1; D possibly corresponds to TRBD1 (5 bases). CDR1 and CDR2 from the germline V gene are LNHDA and SQIVND (reference sequence). This CDR3 contains 16 residues. Trimming stripped 1 base from V and 0 bases from J, with 12 bases between.

This chain links TRBV11-2 with TRBJ2-1; TRBD2 is a possible D gene (6 bases). Germline V gene data show CDR1 as SGHAT and CDR2 as FQNNGV. The CDR3 runs to 14 residues. Trimming removed 4 bases from V and 9 bases from J, with 16 bases in between. The chain's CDR3 is CASSSPRLGGEQFF. The CDR3 bases are TGTGCCAGCAGCTCTCCCCGACTAGGAGGTGAGCAGTTCTTC. The full variable domain, in which reference TRBV11-2 and TRBJ2-1 provide the parts outside the CDR3, is EAGVAQSPRYKIIEKRQSVAFWCNPISGHATLYWYQQILGQGPKLLIQFQNNGVVDDSQLPKDRFSAERLKGVDSTLKIQPAKLEDSAVYLCASSSPRLGGEQFFGPGTRLTVL.

Only one count was recorded for this clone. The chain combines TRBV30 with TRBJ1-5; D gene uncertain. Between the trimmed V and J ends, which lost 3 bases and 7 bases, there was a span of 13 bases. Germline CDR1 reads GTSNPN; CDR2 reads SVGIG (reference sequence). This CDR3 has 13 residues. CDR3 DNA: TGTGCCTGGAGCCACGAGCGAGGGCAGCCCCAGCATTTT. Translating gives CAWSHERGQPQHF.

Points on this clone: In the same sample, other DNA sequences code for this CDR3. The chain has TRBV7-9 and TRBJ1-5; D might be TRBD1 (5 bases). Trimming removed 6 bases from V and 7 bases from J, with 10 bases in between. The CDR3 covers 12 residues. The germline CDR1 and CDR2 sequences are SEHNR and FQNEAQ (reference sequence). The CDR3 bases are TGTGCCAGCAGTCCCGGGGGGCAGCCCCAGCATTTT. Its translation is CASSPGGQPQHF.

V and J are TRBV7-2 and TRBJ1-5; D call uncertain. This CDR3 has 15 residues. The germline gives CDR1 SGHTA, CDR2 FQGNSA. Trimming removed 2 bases at V and 5 bases at J, with 13 bases between. CDR3 bases: TGTGCCAGCAGCTTATACACCACCGCTTATCAGCCCCAGCATTTT. Residues: CASSLYTTAYQPQHF.

This clone appeared once. The rearrangement joins TRBV7-7 to TRBJ1-6; D remains ambiguous. V was shortened by 3 bases and J by 7 bases, with 7 bases between the two germline ends. The CDR3 spans 13 residues. CDR1 is SSHAT, CDR2 FNYEAQ, per germline (reference sequence). This CDR3 is CASSLSLNSPLHF. The CDR3 nucleotides are TGTGCCAGCAGCTTGAGTCTGAATTCACCCCTCCACTTT.

Here the CDR3 reads CASVSSRDSQFF. The CDR3, as DNA: TGTGCCAGTGTAAGTTCCCGGGACAGTCAGTTCTTC. The gene calls are TRBV6-1 and TRBJ2-1; TRBD1 aligns across 7 bases. The germline gives CDR1 MNHNS, CDR2 SASEGT. The CDR3 has 12 residues. V dropped 9 bases and J dropped 13; count of bases not matched to a gene: 12.